These T cell receptor beta chains were read from a single sample in a study of cytomegalovirus exposure and HLA in healthy donors. Clones were sequenced by immunoSEQ multiplex PCR, and TCRdb holds only the in-frame ones, with some missing. Here the sample spans over 150,000 clones, roughly 79% being singletons. Sequencing was performed on PBMCs. Receptors originate from a woman aged 45-60 years in good health and CMV-seronegative. Both conserved end residues are part of each CDR3. A D gene is named only where the DNA matches it firmly. Rows may omit the clone size; those that give it use once, few, many or a size class.

v_call,j_call,clone_size,d_call,cdr3_nt,cdr3_aa
TRBV28,TRBJ1-3,.,TRBD1,TGTGCCAGCAGTTTCTCTTCAGGGGGCTCAAACACCATATATTTT,CASSFSSGGSNTIYF
TRBV2,TRBJ2-1,.,.,TGTGCCAGCAGTCCCTATAGCGCTTATGAGCAGTTCTTC,CASSPYSAYEQFF
TRBV10-3,TRBJ2-4,.,.,TGTGCCATCAGTGAGTCGAGGTGGATCGTCGCAGCCAAAAACATTCAGTACTTC,CAISESRWIVAAKNIQYF
TRBV6-1,TRBJ2-4,.,.,TGTGCCAGCAGTGAACGACGGGACATTCAGTACTTC,CASSERRDIQYF
TRBV2,TRBJ2-5,.,.,TGTGCCAGCAGTGAAGCGCGGGTTGAGTACTTC,CASSEARVEYF
TRBV4-2,TRBJ1-1,.,TRBD1,TGTGCCAGCAGCCAAGATATGGGGACAGGGATGAACACTGAAGCTTTCTTT,CASSQDMGTGMNTEAFF
TRBV5-1,TRBJ1-6,.,TRBD1,TGCGCCAGCAGCTCCGGGACAGTCTATAATTCACCCCTCCACTTT,CASSSGTVYNSPLHF
TRBV11-1,TRBJ2-2,.,.,TGTGCCAGCAGGGACCCGGGGGGCGCGGGCACCGGGGAGCTGTTTTTT,CASRDPGGAGTGELFF
TRBV25-1,TRBJ2-1,few,.,TGTGCCAGCAGTGAGCAGGGATTAAAAATCCACAATGAGCAGTTCTTC,CASSEQGLKIHNEQFF
TRBV18,TRBJ1-3,.,TRBD1,TGTGCCAGCTCACCAAGAGAGACAGGGGGCTCTGGAAACACCATATATTTT,CASSPRETGGSGNTIYF
TRBV6-1,TRBJ2-3,.,.,TGTGCCAGCAGTGAAGCCCCTATTACAGGGTTTGGGAGCACAGATACGCAGTATTTT,CASSEAPITGFGSTDTQYF
TRBV19,TRBJ2-7,.,.,TGTGCCAGTAGTATAGGGGGCCGATTCTCCTACGAGCAGTACTTC,CASSIGGRFSYEQYF
TRBV7-8,TRBJ1-5,.,.,TGTGCCAGCAGCTTAGTTCCAGGGCGGGAGAGTAGCAATCAGCCCCAGCATTTT,CASSLVPGRESSNQPQHF
TRBV5-5,TRBJ2-7,.,.,TGTGCCAGCAGCTTTGGGGCTCGCTCCTACGAGCAGTACTTC,CASSFGARSYEQYF
TRBV11-2,TRBJ2-7,.,.,TGTGCCAGCAGATCGGAAGGGGGACAATTTTCTTGGTACGAGCAGTACTTC,CASRSEGGQFSWYEQYF
TRBV7-9,TRBJ2-7,.,TRBD1,TGTGCCAGCAGCAATGGACAGGGGCGTGGCGAGCAGTACTTC,CASSNGQGRGEQYF
TRBV28,TRBJ2-5,.,.,TGTGCCAGCAGTTTAGACAGCCGTAGGACCCAGTACTTC,CASSLDSRRTQYF
TRBV11-2,TRBJ1-1,.,.,TGTGCCAGCAGCTTAGATCGGGGAGGGGGGATGAACACTGAAGCTTTCTTT,CASSLDRGGGMNTEAFF
TRBV28,TRBJ1-4,.,.,TGTGCCAGCAGACCCGTGCCGGGGGGAACTAATGAAAAACTGTTTTTT,CASRPVPGGTNEKLFF
TRBV28,TRBJ1-2,.,TRBD1,TGTGCCAGCAGTTTGTGGCAGGGGGACGGCTACACCTTC,CASSLWQGDGYTF
TRBV7-9,TRBJ1-1,.,.,TGTGCCAGCAGCCCGCGGGAGGGGGGGACTGAAGCTTTCTTT,CASSPREGGTEAFF
TRBV29-1,TRBJ2-1,.,TRBD2,TGCAGCGCCGAGAGGGGACTAGCGGTGAATGAGCAGTTCTTC,CSAERGLAVNEQFF
TRBV11-2,TRBJ2-7,.,TRBD2,TGTGCCAGCAGCCTAGTCCTCGGGGGGGCATCCTACGAGCAGTACTTC,CASSLVLGGASYEQYF
TRBV6-6,TRBJ1-6,.,.,TGTGCCAGCAGTTATGCAGGGGCTAATAATTCACCCCTCCACTTT,CASSYAGANNSPLHF
TRBV7-9,TRBJ1-3,.,TRBD1,TGTGCCAGCAGCCGTCGGACAGGGAGAGATGGAAACACCATATATTTT,CASSRRTGRDGNTIYF
TRBV9,TRBJ2-7,.,.,TGTGCCAGCAGCGTTAGCGGAGGGTCCTTAACCTACGAGCAGTACTTC,CASSVSGGSLTYEQYF
TRBV4-3,TRBJ2-3,.,TRBD2,TGCGCCAGCAGCCAAGGACGGGCGGGAGCAGATACGCAGTATTTT,CASSQGRAGADTQYF
TRBV19,TRBJ1-4,.,.,TGTGCCAGTAGTCCGAGGGCAGACGAAAAACTGTTTTTT,CASSPRADEKLFF
TRBV6-5,TRBJ1-1,once,.,TGTGCCAGCAGTTACTCGAACAGGGTGAACACTGAAGCTTTCTTT,CASSYSNRVNTEAFF
TRBV5-4,TRBJ2-7,.,TRBD1,TGTGCCAGCAGCTTTGGGACAGGATATTACGAGCAGTACTTC,CASSFGTGYYEQYF
TRBV18,TRBJ1-3,.,.,TGTGCCAGCTCACCAGGGCAGTCGTCCTCTGGAAACACCATATATTTT,CASSPGQSSSGNTIYF
TRBV2,TRBJ2-2,.,TRBD1,TGTGCCAGCAGCCCCGGGACAGGGAACACCGGGGAGCTGTTTTTT,CASSPGTGNTGELFF
TRBV4-2,TRBJ2-3,.,TRBD2,TGTGCCAGCACAGGGACTAGCGGGGCCACAGATACGCAGTATTTT,CASTGTSGATDTQYF
TRBV5-6,TRBJ2-1,.,.,TGTGCCAGCAGCTTCAACAGACTAGCCTACAATGAGCAGTTCTTC,CASSFNRLAYNEQFF
TRBV10-3,TRBJ1-1,.,TRBD1,TGTGCCATCACCCCTGGAGGGACAGGGGCGGGCACTGAAGCTTTCTTT,CAITPGGTGAGTEAFF
TRBV19,TRBJ2-7,.,.,TGTGCCAGTAGTTTCCGTCAAGGGGTCAAGTACTTC,CASSFRQGVKYF
TRBV7-8,TRBJ2-7,once,TRBD2,TGTGCCAGCAGCCGAGCGGGACTAGCCTACGAGCAGTACTTC,CASSRAGLAYEQYF
TRBV4-3,TRBJ2-1,.,.,TGCGCCAGCAGCCAAGTGCCCTACTACAATGAGCAGTTCTTC,CASSQVPYYNEQFF
TRBV5-1,TRBJ2-7,.,TRBD2,TGCGCCAGCAGCTTGGGACTAGCGGGAGTTTCGGTTGCCGAGCAGTACTTC,CASSLGLAGVSVAEQYF
TRBV5-7,TRBJ1-2,.,.,TGTGCCAGCAGCTTGAGTTGTGGACAGCCTAACTATGGCTACACCTTC,CASSLSCGQPNYGYTF
TRBV25-1,TRBJ2-1,.,.,TGTGCCAGCAGAGACTCGTCGCGGTGGTTCAATGAGCAGTTCTTC,CASRDSSRWFNEQFF
TRBV28,TRBJ1-4,once,.,TGTGCCAGCAGTTTAGTAATTGGACAGTCTAAACTGTTTTTT,CASSLVIGQSKLFF
TRBV5-4,TRBJ2-5,.,TRBD2,TGTGCCAGCAGCCCGGGACTAGCGCCACAAGAGACCCAGTACTTC,CASSPGLAPQETQYF
TRBV18,TRBJ2-1,.,.,TGTGCCAGCTCACCACCGGGCTACTCCTACAATGAGCAGTTCTTC,CASSPPGYSYNEQFF
TRBV5-6,TRBJ1-4,.,TRBD1,TGTGCCAGCAGCTTTAGACAGGGGGCGACTGAAAAACTGTTTTTT,CASSFRQGATEKLFF
TRBV7-9,TRBJ1-1,once,TRBD1,TGTGCCAGCAGCTTGTTCGGGACAGGGGGAACTGAAGCTTTCTTT,CASSLFGTGGTEAFF
TRBV7-2,TRBJ2-3,few,.,TGTGCCAGCAGCTTATTCTGGGGGGTTGCAGATACGCAGTATTTT,CASSLFWGVADTQYF
TRBV28,TRBJ2-7,.,.,TGTGCCAGCAGTTACCTACCGGGCCAAAGGAGGGTCGGGGAGCAGTACTTC,CASSYLPGQRRVGEQYF
TRBV2,TRBJ1-2,.,.,TGTGCCAGCAGGGAGGCGACCTCTGCTGCTTGGTATGGCTACACCTTC,CASREATSAAWYGYTF
TRBV18,TRBJ2-7,.,TRBD2,TGTGCCAGCCGCCCTCCTGCGGGAGCGACACTCATGGACTACGAGCAGTACTTC,CASRPPAGATLMDYEQYF
TRBV2,TRBJ1-1,.,TRBD1,TGTGCCAGCAGTCCCGACAGGGGGCGGGCTGAAGCTTTCTTT,CASSPDRGRAEAFF
TRBV19,TRBJ1-6,.,TRBD1,TGTGCCAGTAGTCACCAGGGGGCGCATAATTCACCCCTCCACTTT,CASSHQGAHNSPLHF
TRBV5-1,TRBJ2-3,.,TRBD2,TGCGCCAGCAGCTTGAGCGGGGGGGCTACAGATACGCAGTATTTT,CASSLSGGATDTQYF
TRBV13,TRBJ2-7,.,.,TGTGCCAGCAGCGGCGGAGCCCCCGGGGAGCAGTACTTC,CASSGGAPGEQYF
TRBV7-9,TRBJ2-2,.,TRBD2,TGTGCCAGCAGCTATTCGGGACTAAACGGTCTGGGGGAGCTGTTTTTT,CASSYSGLNGLGELFF
TRBV7-9,TRBJ2-1,.,.,TGTGCCAGCAGCTTAACGTTCGTGGCAGGGTGGAATGAGCAGTTCTTC,CASSLTFVAGWNEQFF
TRBV14,TRBJ2-7,.,.,TGTGTGAGGGGAGGCTCACCCTACGAGCAGTACTTC,CVRGGSPYEQYF